This TCR beta chain was recovered during a study of blood T cell repertoires in COVID-19. Study background: Italy, Spain and the United States were the sources of the convalescent and acute COVID-19 samples. Sources were T cells, B-cell-depleted T cells, or PBMCs; the material itself was cDNA or gDNA.

With 2 bases removed from V and 0 bases from J, the gap between germline ends came to 11 bases. The CDR3 length is 16 residues. Germline loops: CDR1 KGHSH, CDR2 LQKENI. As handled by the study authors: Nucleated cell counts were estimated from reference gene primer amplification. Repertoires were generated with immunoSEQ multiplex PCR, while TCRdb's copy carries only in-frame clones and drops some. The DNA gave D and trimming, while V, J and clone size come from that table. This sample yields around 100,000 clones, of which 87% are seen a single time; over 12% belongs to the top ten. The sequence derives from a man aged 50-59 years with acute or convalescent COVID-19. This chain links TRBV18 with TRBJ2-1; D call uncertain. The sequenced material came from peripheral blood. CDR3 DNA: TGTGCCAGCTCACCATTGGCGGTGAGCTCCTACAATGAGCAGTTCTTC. This encodes CASSPLAVSSYNEQFF.